This entry lists 5 T cell receptor beta chains sequenced from one sample in a study of a mutant IDH1 vaccine in newly diagnosed glioma. The antigens for these receptors are not known. Sequencing used immunoSEQ multiplex PCR; TCRdb keeps in-frame clones, though not all of them. This table has tens of thousands of clones, approximately 86% appearing once. Regarding time point: week 35, safety follow-up. Vaccine doses each comprised 300 ug of mutant IDH1 20-mer peptide, with topical imiquimod. The specimen comprised PBMCs, sampled from a glioma patient whose treatment included an IDH1 peptide vaccine. These receptors were taken from a man younger than 45 with glioma.

The chain uses TRBV5-6 and TRBJ1-1; maybe TRBD1 (5 bases). Germline assignment: CDR1 SGHDT and CDR2 YYEEEE. The CDR3 is made up of 15 amino acids. The ends were cut back, 4 bases at V and 3 bases at J, with 16 bases in the middle. The CDR3 spells CASSPLGSGDTEAFF. The CDR3 nucleotides read TGTGCCAGCAGCCCCCTGGGCTCGGGGGACACTGAAGCTTTCTTT.

This chain uses TRBV2 with TRBJ1-1; D uncertain. V dropped 5 bases and J dropped 7 bases, with 11 bases sitting between them. This CDR3 spans 12 amino acids. Germline V lookup: CDR1 SNHLY, CDR2 FYNNEI. As DNA, the CDR3 is TGTGCCAGCAGTTCTGCGGGAGTTGAAGCTTTCTTT. Amino acids: CASSSAGVEAFF.

V usage is TRBV11-3 and J usage is TRBJ2-3; maybe TRBD2 (5 bases). Germline CDR1 is SGHNT and CDR2 is YENEEA. Between the trimmed V and J ends, which lost 1 base and 2 bases, there was a span of 13 bases. This CDR3 spans 16 amino acids. The CDR3 DNA follows: TGTGCCAGCAGCTTAGGAGCGGTGGATTTCACAGATACGCAGTATTTT. Encoded protein: CASSLGAVDFTDTQYF. Complete variable domain (other parts from reference TRBV11-3 and TRBJ2-3): EAGVVQSPRYKIIEKKQPVAFWCNPISGHNTLYWYLQNLGQGPELLIRYENEEAVDDSQLPKDRFSAERLKGVDSTLKIQPAELGDSAVYLCASSLGAVDFTDTQYFGPGTRLTVL.

The V gene is TRBV7-8, the J gene TRBJ2-7; perhaps TRBD1 as D (6 bases). The V end lost 5 bases, the J end lost 0 bases, and 14 bases lay between the germline ends. Per germline, CDR1 SGHVS and CDR2 FQNEAQ. CDR3 length: 15 amino acids. CDR3 DNA sequence: TGTGCCAGCAGCCTTACAGGGACACTCTCCTACGAGCAGTACTTC. Translating it yields CASSLTGTLSYEQYF.

This sequence joins TRBV10-3 and TRBJ1-6, with TRBD1 as a possible D gene (5 bases). V lost 6 bases and J 4 bases, leaving 16 bases between the germline ends. The CDR3 spans 16 residues. Germline CDR1 ENHRY, CDR2 SYGVKD. DNA of the CDR3: TGTGCCATCAGAATCGAAAGCCAGGGATATAATTCACCCCTCCACTTT. Amino acids: CAIRIESQGYNSPLHF.